This TCR beta chain was recovered during a study of blood T cell repertoires in COVID-19. The wider study: Samples came from the United States, Italy and Spain, spanning acute and convalescent COVID-19. T cells, B-cell-depleted T cells, or PBMCs provided the cDNA or gDNA that served as material.

In the study's own analysis: Amplification of reference gene primers was used by the study to estimate nucleated cell counts. This table comes from immunoSEQ multiplex PCR, and its TCRdb copy is limited to in-frame clones, with some not included. That table gives V, J and clone size, and the DNA gave D and trimming. The sample carries 60,000 to 85,000 clones, 80% recorded once. The length of the CDR3 is 19 residues. Looked up from germline, CDR1 is ENHRY and CDR2 is SYGVKD. V lost 6 bases and J lost 0; bases outside the gene matches: 13. The sequence came from a human donor in a cohort sampled during active COVID-19. Source material: peripheral blood. This sequence joins TRBV10-3 and TRBJ2-4; 11 bases map to TRBD2. The CDR3 DNA is TGTGCCATCAGGGTGGCGGCGGTAGCGGGGGGGTTAGCCAAAAACATTCAGTACTTC. Protein product: CAIRVAAVAGGLAKNIQYF.